This T cell receptor (beta chain) appears in the sequencing data of a study of T cell repertoires in cytomegalovirus infection. In regard to this clonotype: Its matching antigen is unknown.

Study outcomes and limitations: Clonotype analysis showed dominance of the ex vivo response by HLA-C-restricted CMV-specific TCR beta clonotypes. Cumulated frequencies of public TCR beta families served to identify carriers of CMV plus the relevant HLA.

The CDR3 runs 14 residues. Germline CDR1 SNHLY, CDR2 FYNNEI. The ends were cut back, 7 bases at V and 4 bases at J, with 16 bases in the middle. Each CDR3 protein gets one entry after TCRdb re-called the reads with MiXCR. The sample has about 890,000 distinct CDR3 sequences; roughly 30% are singletons. Material: cultured CD8+ T cells from PBMCs, obtained from culture after CMV antigen stimulation. The rearrangement uses TRBV2 and TRBJ1-2, with D perhaps TRBD1 (5 bases). This receptor was identified in a human donor in good health (CMV status not recorded). Some clones in this sample may be carry-over from other donors' samples. DNA for the CDR3: TGTGCCAGCACAGATCCCGGGACGGTCTATGGCTACACCTTC. Its protein is CASTDPGTVYGYTF.